This T cell receptor (beta chain) comes out of a study of blood T cell repertoires in COVID-19. Across the study: Nucleic acid was either cDNA or gDNA, and it came from T cells, B-cell-depleted T cells, or PBMCs.

Original processing notes: From reference gene primer amplification, estimates of nucleated cell counts were derived. Only in-frame clones appear in the TCRdb table, and some are missing; sequencing was by immunoSEQ multiplex PCR. The V and J calls and clone size were taken over from that table, and D and trimming were inferred from the DNA. The data contain more than 250,000 clones, roughly 90% of them seen just once; the ten biggest clones take up about 6.8%. The source is a man in his late teens or twenties who had recovered from COVID-19. The specimen sequenced was peripheral blood.

CDR3 in DNA: TGTGCCAGCAGGAGCGGGGGGGCCGAGACAGATACGCAGTATTTT. Translation: CASRSGGAETDTQYF. The V and J genes are TRBV27 and TRBJ2-3; 10 bases are a match to TRBD2. In germline, CDR1 is MNHEY, CDR2 SMNVEV (reference sequence). This CDR3 is 15 amino acids long. Germline trimming cut 6 bases from V and 3 bases from J; bases unmatched to any gene: 6.